Below, 31 T cell receptor beta chains from the same sample are listed, as sequenced in a study of cytomegalovirus exposure and HLA in healthy donors. Vbeta (60) and Jbeta (13) primers were used in the PCR. Sequencing was performed with immunoSEQ multiplex PCR; in TCRdb, only in-frame clones are kept and a portion is missing. The sample carries about 170,000 clones, less than 90% recorded once. The sample consisted of PBMCs. The receptors stem from a woman between 50 and 59 years old in good health and CMV-seropositive.

The chain links TRBV27 to TRBJ2-2; 8 bases fit TRBD2. J was trimmed by 1 base and V by 3 bases; bases with no gene match: 1. This CDR3 contains 15 residues. Germline assignment: CDR1 MNHEY and CDR2 SMNVEV (reference sequence). In nucleotides, the CDR3 is TGTGCCAGCAGTTTGCGGGAGGTGAACACCGGGGAGCTGTTTTTT. Its translation is CASSLREVNTGELFF.

The genes are TRBV5-1 and TRBJ1-2, with a possible D match to TRBD1 (6 bases). Germline loops: CDR1 SGHRS, CDR2 YFSETQ. CDR3 length equals 14 residues. Trimming removed 3 bases at V and 3 bases at J, with 12 bases between. The CDR3 reads CASSSTGLDYGYTF. CDR3 bases: TGCGCCAGCAGCTCTACAGGGTTGGACTATGGCTACACCTTC.

The V and J genes are TRBV19 and TRBJ1-2; a possible D gene is TRBD1 (5 bases). V lost 8 bases and J lost 4, with 8 bases in between. The CDR3 runs to 11 residues. Germline CDR1 is LNHDA and CDR2 is SQIVND (reference sequence). The CDR3 is CASWRGYGYTF. The CDR3 DNA is TGTGCCAGTTGGAGGGGCTATGGCTACACCTTC.

The chain is built from TRBV16 and TRBJ1-4; tentative D call: TRBD1 (6 bases). V lost 3 bases, J lost 8 bases, and 13 bases lay in between. The CDR3 runs to 14 residues. Germline assignment: CDR1 KGHSY and CDR2 FQNENV. The CDR3 here is CASSQRGRGEKLFF. The CDR3 coding sequence is TGTGCCAGCAGCCAGCGGGGGCGTGGGGAAAAACTGTTTTTT.

The chain combines TRBV4-2 with TRBJ2-1, with TRBD2 matching over 11 bases. This CDR3 region has 19 residues. Per the germline V gene, CDR1 is LGHNA and CDR2 is YNFKEQ. V lost 0 bases and J lost 3; bases outside the gene matches: 10. This CDR3 reads CASSQEGATSGSVYNEQFF. The CDR3 bases are TGTGCCAGCAGCCAAGAGGGGGCAACTAGCGGGAGTGTCTACAATGAGCAGTTCTTC.

J is TRBJ1-5 and V is TRBV4-1, with 7 bases aligning to TRBD1. Trimming cost V 4 bases and J 0 bases; bases outside gene matches: 18. Germline CDR1 is MGHRA and CDR2 is YSYEKL. This CDR3 has 20 residues. Here the CDR3 reads CASSLLPPTGTVFSNQPQHF. The CDR3 DNA is TGCGCCAGCAGCCTCCTCCCCCCAACCGGGACAGTCTTTAGCAATCAGCCCCAGCATTTT.

The chain carries TRBV19 and TRBJ1-3, with TRBD1 matching 8 bases. The CDR3 has 15 residues. The junction had 8 bases not matched to a gene; V was cut back by 7 bases and J by 3 bases. The germline V gene encodes CDR1 LNHDA and CDR2 SQIVND (reference sequence). The CDR3 DNA reads TGTGCCAGTATTGACCAGGGGGCGCGTGGAAACACCATATATTTT. This codes for CASIDQGARGNTIYF.

This clone was seen more than once but under ten times. The chain is built from TRBV28 and TRBJ1-2; 12 bases align to TRBD1. This CDR3 contains 17 residues. V shed 5 bases and J 4 bases; nucleotides not matched to a gene: 11. Looked up from germline, CDR1 is MDHEN and CDR2 is SYDVKM. In DNA form, the CDR3 reads TGTGCCAGCAGTCCCCCCCATGGGACAGGGGGCGCCTATGGCTACACCTTC. As protein: CASSPPHGTGGAYGYTF.

The rearrangement uses TRBV6-1 and TRBJ2-5; 7 bases fit TRBD1. The J call is uncertain, as TRBJ2-7 better fits the DNA end. There are 15 residues in the CDR3. Germline V gene data show CDR1 as MNHNS and CDR2 as SASEGT. CDR3 in amino acids: CASSDLHQGAYEQYF. The CDR3 DNA reads as TGTGCCAGCAGTGATCTCCACCAGGGGGCCTACGAGCAGTACTTC.

The V gene is TRBV5-4, the J gene TRBJ2-5; TRBD2 might be the D (5 bases). The J call may be faulty, since TRBJ2-7 better matches the DNA end. CDR1 is SGHNT, CDR2 YYREEE, per germline (reference sequence). The CDR3 is 15 residues long. The chain's CDR3 is CASSLNLGSSYEQYF. The CDR3 nucleotides read TGTGCCAGCAGCTTGAATTTGGGGAGCTCCTACGAGCAGTACTTC.

This chain uses TRBV28 with TRBJ2-7; no clear D. Looked up from germline, CDR1 is MDHEN and CDR2 is SYDVKM. There are 12 residues in the CDR3. V lost 8 bases, J lost 2 bases, and 10 bases lay in between. The CDR3 DNA reads TGTGCCAGCGTGTCCCAGACCTACGAGCAGTACTTC. This gives the protein CASVSQTYEQYF.

The chain uses TRBV11-3 and TRBJ2-2; 7 bases map to TRBD2. Germline lookup yields CDR1 SGHNT and CDR2 YENEEA. V lost 2 bases to trimming and J lost 9 bases; unmatched junction nucleotides: 6. The length of the CDR3 is 14 residues. In DNA form, the CDR3 reads TGTGCCAGCAGCTTAATGGCGGGAGACAGGGAGCTGTTTTTT. Its translation: CASSLMAGDRELFF.

This chain uses TRBV6-5 with TRBJ1-1, with 9 nucleotides matching TRBD1. Germline lookup yields CDR1 MNHEY and CDR2 SVGAGI. The CDR3 sequence is 15 residues long. Germline trimming cut 0 bases from V and 10 bases from J; bases unmatched to any gene: 9. The CDR3 DNA sequence: TGTGCCAGCAGTTACTCTCTCTCTACAGGGGGCAGAGCTTTCTTT. As protein: CASSYSLSTGGRAFF.

The rearrangement joins TRBV28 to TRBJ2-7, with D possibly TRBD2 on 7 matching bases. CDR1 and CDR2 from the germline V gene are MDHEN and SYDVKM. The CDR3 extends over 12 amino acids. Trimming removed 6 bases at V and 3 bases at J, with 9 bases between. CDR3 coding DNA: TGTGCCAGCAGGGGGGGGCTCTACGAGCAGTACTTC. Translating gives CASRGGLYEQYF.

The rearrangement links TRBV15 to TRBJ1-2; 8 positions match TRBD1. Looked up from germline, CDR1 is LNHNV and CDR2 is YYDKDF (reference sequence). J was trimmed by 6 bases and V by 0 bases; bases with no gene match: 3. This CDR3 region has 14 residues. The CDR3 DNA sequence: TGTGCCACCAGCAGAGATAGGACAGGGAATGGCTACACCTTC. The encoded protein is CATSRDRTGNGYTF.

This clone was observed a few times. In the same sample, other DNA sequences code for this CDR3. This chain connects TRBV28 to TRBJ2-7; D is ambiguous. The V gene's germline CDR1 is MDHEN and CDR2 SYDVKM. The CDR3 is made up of 12 amino acids. Trimming shortened V by 10 bases and J by 4 bases, and 14 bases separated the two germline ends. The CDR3 loop reads CAKQKAAYEQYF. CDR3 nucleotide sequence: TGTGCCAAGCAGAAGGCGGCATACGAGCAGTACTTC.

The rearrangement joins TRBV11-1 to TRBJ2-3; TRBD2 aligns across 11 bases. J gave up 1 base and V 5 bases, and 5 bases lay outside the gene matches. Looked up from germline, CDR1 is SGHAT and CDR2 is FQDESV (reference sequence). This CDR3 region has 16 residues. CDR3 in DNA: TGTGCCAGCAGCCGGATAGCGGGAGGGGGCACAGATACGCAGTATTTT. Translation: CASSRIAGGGTDTQYF. The variable domain in full, completed from reference TRBV11-1 and TRBJ2-3, reads EAEVAQSPRYKITEKSQAVAFWCDPISGHATLYWYRQILGQGPELLVQFQDESVVDDSQLPKDRFSAERLKGVDSTLKIQPAELGDSAMYLCASSRIAGGGTDTQYFGPGTRLTVL.

This sequence joins TRBV27 and TRBJ2-7; a possible D gene is TRBD1 (6 bases). The CDR3 is made up of 15 amino acids. Trimming shortened V by 9 bases and J by 4 bases, and 22 bases separated the two germline ends. The germline gives CDR1 MNHEY, CDR2 SMNVEV (reference sequence). In DNA, the CDR3 is TGTGCCAGGACGACAGGAGATGAGAGGGGATACGAGCAGTACTTC. This gives the protein CARTTGDERGYEQYF.

J is TRBJ2-4 and V is TRBV10-2; D might be TRBD2 (5 bases). Trimming removed 2 bases at V and 7 bases at J, with 18 bases between. The germline gives CDR1 WSHSY, CDR2 SAAADI. This CDR3 comprises 16 residues. CDR3 region: CASSEGGPNGENIQYF. The CDR3, as DNA: TGCGCCAGCAGTGAGGGTGGCCCCAATGGGGAGAACATTCAGTACTTC.

Note on this clone: One end of the junction is discordant with germline, which a read error may explain. The chain combines TRBV7-9 with TRBJ1-1; TRBD1 is a possible D gene (5 bases). From germline, CDR1 is SEHNR and CDR2 FQNEAQ (reference sequence). This CDR3 is built from 17 residues. CDR3 bases: TGTTCCAGCAGCTTACCTATTGTAGGGGTTATGAACACTGAAGCTTTCTTT. Its translation: CSSSLPIVGVMNTEAFF.

This rearrangement joins TRBV7-3 to TRBJ1-1, with 9 bases identical to TRBD1. V dropped 5 bases and J dropped 5; count of bases not matched to a gene: 18. Germline-derived CDR1 and CDR2 are SGHTA and FQGTGA. The CDR3 has 18 amino acids. CDR3 amino acids: CASSPDRGIALRATEAFF. In DNA, the CDR3 is TGTGCCAGCAGCCCAGACAGGGGGATTGCCCTAAGGGCTACTGAAGCTTTCTTT.

The chain links TRBV27 to TRBJ1-4; no firm D call. The CDR3 totals 15 residues. Germline V gene data show CDR1 as MNHEY and CDR2 as SMNVEV (reference sequence). The V gene lost 5 bases and the J gene lost 0 bases, with 10 bases spanning the gap. CDR3: CASSKQVATNEKLFF. The CDR3 DNA follows: TGTGCCAGCAGTAAGCAAGTTGCAACTAATGAAAAACTGTTTTTT. Combining the CDR3 with reference TRBV27 and TRBJ1-4 gives the whole variable domain EAQVTQNPRYLITVTGKKLTVTCSQNMNHEYMSWYRQDPGLGLRQIYYSMNVEVTDKGDVPEGYKVSRKEKRNFPLILESPSPNQTSLYFCASSKQVATNEKLFFGSGTQLSVL.

V gene TRBV25-1 combines with J gene TRBJ2-1, with D perhaps TRBD1 (5 bases). Germline CDR1 reads MGHDK; CDR2 reads SYGVNS. This CDR3 has 14 amino acids. Trimming took 1 base from V and 7 from J, leaving 11 bases between them. CDR3 DNA: TGTGCCAGCAGTGAATGGACAACCCATAATGAGCAGTTCTTC. It specifies CASSEWTTHNEQFF.

The chain uses TRBV7-3 and TRBJ2-3; a possible D gene is TRBD1 (5 bases). V was trimmed by 5 bases and J by 2 bases, leaving 14 bases between them. The CDR3 sequence is 15 residues long. Germline CDR1 SGHTA, CDR2 FQGTGA. CDR3 loop: CASSPVWGATDTQYF. The CDR3 nucleotides read TGTGCCAGCAGCCCCGTGTGGGGCGCCACAGATACGCAGTATTTT.

The V and J genes are TRBV5-1 and TRBJ1-4; 7 nucleotides agree with TRBD1. V dropped 0 bases and J dropped 7; count of bases not matched to a gene: 6. This CDR3 is 15 amino acids long. The germline gives CDR1 SGHRS, CDR2 YFSETQ. CDR3 sequence reads: CASSLDGRGVEKLFF. The CDR3 DNA sequence: TGCGCCAGCAGCTTGGACGGCAGGGGGGTTGAAAAACTGTTTTTT.

The CDR3 sequence is CASTPWGGAFEQYF. The CDR3 DNA reads TGTGCCAGCACCCCTTGGGGGGGGGCTTTCGAGCAGTACTTC. This rearrangement joins TRBV7-2 to TRBJ2-7; possible D gene TRBD2, 7 bases. The CDR3 runs to 14 residues. V lost 7 bases and J lost 6, with 19 bases in between. Per germline, CDR1 SGHTA and CDR2 FQGNSA.

The sample holds a few counts of this clone. The genes are TRBV11-3 and TRBJ2-7; D ambiguous. V was trimmed by 5 bases and J by 3 bases, leaving 11 bases between them. CDR3 length: 13 amino acids. CDR1 SGHNT and CDR2 YENEEA come from the germline V gene. The DNA for the CDR3 is TGTGCCAGCAGCCTCGACTCAAACTACGAGCAGTACTTC. As protein: CASSLDSNYEQYF. The full variable domain, in which reference TRBV11-3 and TRBJ2-7 provide the parts outside the CDR3, is EAGVVQSPRYKIIEKKQPVAFWCNPISGHNTLYWYLQNLGQGPELLIRYENEEAVDDSQLPKDRFSAERLKGVDSTLKIQPAELGDSAVYLCASSLDSNYEQYFGPGTRLTVT.

The chain uses TRBV5-1 and TRBJ2-1; 12 nucleotides match TRBD2. V trimming: 0 bases; J trimming: 9 bases; junction bases outside the gene matches: 7. Germline V gives CDR1 SGHRS, CDR2 YFSETQ. This CDR3 has 16 residues. This CDR3 reads CASSLAASGGASEQFF. The CDR3, as DNA: TGCGCCAGCAGCTTGGCCGCTAGCGGGGGGGCGAGTGAGCAGTTCTTC.

This clone was detected only a few times. This chain joins TRBV29-1 and TRBJ2-7; D is unresolved. This CDR3 spans 15 amino acids. Germline values: CDR1 SQVTM, CDR2 ANQGSEA. V gave up 7 bases and J gave up 2 bases, with 21 bases separating them. The CDR3 nucleotides read TGCAGCGCCTACGTTAGATCGGGTTCCACCTACGAGCAGTACTTC. Protein: CSAYVRSGSTYEQYF.

This rearrangement joins TRBV28 to TRBJ1-1; D is perhaps TRBD1 (5 bases). CDR1 is MDHEN, CDR2 SYDVKM, per germline. V was shortened by 6 bases and J by 2 bases, with 13 bases between the two germline ends. The CDR3 consists of 14 residues. CDR3 sequence reads: CASRPGIPNTEAFF. The CDR3 bases are TGTGCCAGCAGGCCAGGGATCCCCAACACTGAAGCTTTCTTT.

This clone was counted between two and nine times. The V call is TRBV5-1, the J call TRBJ2-1; D ambiguous. The germline V gene encodes CDR1 SGHRS and CDR2 YFSETQ. V was cut by 0 bases and J by 9 bases, with 13 bases left in between. This CDR3 spans 14 amino acids. The CDR3 protein is CASSLGPTRPEQFF. In nucleotides, the CDR3 is TGCGCCAGCAGCTTGGGTCCGACTCGCCCTGAGCAGTTCTTC.